The entry below describes one T cell receptor beta chain. Its antigen is not known. No conserved phenylalanine or tryptophan is present at the end of the CDR3, so a read error is the likely explanation. The data were taken from a study of tumor-infiltrating lymphocytes in primary liver carcinoma. Study context: Participating patients were men and women between 30 and 69 years old.

Findings and limits, study-wide: It was in tumors, not blood, that the top-250-clone fraction was significantly higher (p = 0.039). Among the pair types, tumor region pairs showed more overlap than tumor-adjacent and tumor-blood pairs.

Reverse transcription of approximately 0.55 ug total RNA with a constant-region primer produced TCR beta cDNA. Library construction for TCR beta comprised three nested multiplex PCR rounds performed with slightly modified ARM-PCR. Each of the first two PCR rounds ran approximately 11 cycles with TRBV1-TRBV30 forward and C-beta reverse primers. TCRdb recomputed calls from the multiplex PCR reads with MiXCR, one row per CDR3 protein. The repertoire consists of 90,000 to 150,000 distinct CDR3 sequences, with about two thirds occurring once and the leading ten covering 8% to 9%. The ends lost 7 bases at V and 3 bases at J; junction bases unmatched: 11. The length of the CDR3 is 15 residues. Co-extraction of RNA and DNA was performed on about 19-31 mg of unsorted bulk tissue. Patients carried chronic HBV infection without prior treatment.

Sequences were obtained from tumor-adjacent normal liver tissue. This chain connects TRBV12-3 or TRBV12-4 to TRBJ1-1; 7 nucleotides align to TRBD1. The sequence derives from an older woman with primary liver carcinoma and hepatitis B virus infection. CDR3 in amino acids: CASNFYGQADTEAFL. CDR3 in DNA: TGTGCCAGCAACTTCTACGGACAGGCGGACACTGAAGCTTTCCTT.